This T cell receptor (beta chain) was retrieved from a study of T cells expressing NK-cell markers. Study as a whole: Beta-chain profiling covered CD3+CD56+NKG2C+, CD3+CD56+NKG2C- and CD3+CD56-NKG2C+ sorted subsets. Serological testing identified most of the eight sequenced donors as HCMV-seropositive and one as seronegative. Study outcomes and limitations: Five or six donors showed dominant NKG2C+ clonotypes comprising roughly 1.0-7.5% of their CD8+ T cells.

Of note for this clonotype: What it binds is not known.

The CDR3 has 15 residues. Germline V gene lookup returns CDR1 SGHTS and CDR2 YDEGEE. With UMIs, 5'RACE template switching was used to make TCR beta cDNA. TCRdb re-analyzed the 5' RACE reads; it lists each CDR3 protein once, without DNA. Its table lists 550,000 to 600,000 distinct CDR3 sequences. Specimen: blood T cells: a sorted CD56 or NKG2C T cell subset, CD4+ or CD8+ T cells, or bulk PBMC T cells (not recorded which). This receptor was taken from a man between 18 and 35 years old in good health. The chain uses TRBV5-8 and TRBJ1-3; TCRdb's D call, TRBD1, is unchecked because there is no DNA. This CDR3 is CASSSRGTNGNTIYF.